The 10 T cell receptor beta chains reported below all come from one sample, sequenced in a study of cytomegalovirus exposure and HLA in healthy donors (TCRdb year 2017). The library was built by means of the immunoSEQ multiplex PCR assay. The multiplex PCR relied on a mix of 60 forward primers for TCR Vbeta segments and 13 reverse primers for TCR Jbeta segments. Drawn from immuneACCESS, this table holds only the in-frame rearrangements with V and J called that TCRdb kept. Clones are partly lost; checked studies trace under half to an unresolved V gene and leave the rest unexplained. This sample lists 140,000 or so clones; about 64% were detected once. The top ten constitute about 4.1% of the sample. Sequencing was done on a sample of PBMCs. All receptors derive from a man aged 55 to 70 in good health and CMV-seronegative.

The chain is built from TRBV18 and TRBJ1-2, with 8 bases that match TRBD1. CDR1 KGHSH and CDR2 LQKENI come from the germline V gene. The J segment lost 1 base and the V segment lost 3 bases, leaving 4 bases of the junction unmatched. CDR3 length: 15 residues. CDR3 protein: CASSPGTGHNYGYTF. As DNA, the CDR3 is TGTGCCAGCTCACCTGGGACAGGCCATAACTATGGCTACACCTTC.

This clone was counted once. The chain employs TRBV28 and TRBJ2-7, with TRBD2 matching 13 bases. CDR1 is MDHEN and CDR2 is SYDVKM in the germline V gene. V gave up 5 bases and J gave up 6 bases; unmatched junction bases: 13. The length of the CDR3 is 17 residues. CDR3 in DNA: TGTGCCAGCAGTCCGACGGGACTAGCGGGAATGTACGGCGAGCAGTACTTC. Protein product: CASSPTGLAGMYGEQYF.

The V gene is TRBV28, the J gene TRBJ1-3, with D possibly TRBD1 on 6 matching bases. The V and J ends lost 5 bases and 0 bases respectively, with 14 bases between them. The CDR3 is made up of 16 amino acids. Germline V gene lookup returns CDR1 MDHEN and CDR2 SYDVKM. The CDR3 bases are TGTGCCAGCAGTCTTCACGGACAGTACTCTGGAAACACCATATATTTT. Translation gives CASSLHGQYSGNTIYF. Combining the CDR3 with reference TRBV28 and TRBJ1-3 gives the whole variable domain DVKVTQSSRYLVKRTGEKVFLECVQDMDHENMFWYRQDPGLGLRLIYFSYDVKMKEKGDIPEGYSVSREKKERFSLILESASTNQTSMYLCASSLHGQYSGNTIYFGEGSWLTVV.

CDR3 sequence reads: CASSPIGGNQETQYF. The CDR3 nucleotides are TGTGCCAGCAGCCCAATAGGGGGTAACCAAGAGACCCAGTACTTC. The chain couples TRBV7-3 to TRBJ2-5; TRBD1 might be the D (6 bases). Trimming pared 5 bases from V and 0 bases from J, leaving 13 bases between. Germline V gene data show CDR1 as SGHTA and CDR2 as FQGTGA. The CDR3 runs 15 residues.

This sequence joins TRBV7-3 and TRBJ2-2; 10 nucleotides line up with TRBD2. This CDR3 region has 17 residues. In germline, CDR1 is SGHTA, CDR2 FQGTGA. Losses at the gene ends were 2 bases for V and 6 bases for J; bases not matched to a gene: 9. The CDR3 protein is CASSLPTSGIGAGELFF. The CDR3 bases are TGTGCCAGCAGCTTACCCACTAGCGGGATAGGCGCCGGGGAGCTGTTTTTT.

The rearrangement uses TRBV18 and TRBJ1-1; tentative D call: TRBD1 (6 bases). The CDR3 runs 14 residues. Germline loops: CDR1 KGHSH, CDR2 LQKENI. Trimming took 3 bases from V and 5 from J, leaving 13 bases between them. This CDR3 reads CASSPLTGDTEAFF. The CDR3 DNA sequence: TGTGCCAGCTCACCCTTGACAGGAGATACTGAAGCTTTCTTT.

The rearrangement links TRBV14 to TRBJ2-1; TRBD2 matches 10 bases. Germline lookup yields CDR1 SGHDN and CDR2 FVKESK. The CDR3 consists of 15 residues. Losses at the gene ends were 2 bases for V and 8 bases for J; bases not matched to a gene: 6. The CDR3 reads CASSQLAGAGDEQFF. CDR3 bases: TGTGCCAGCAGCCAACTAGCGGGAGCCGGCGATGAGCAGTTCTTC.

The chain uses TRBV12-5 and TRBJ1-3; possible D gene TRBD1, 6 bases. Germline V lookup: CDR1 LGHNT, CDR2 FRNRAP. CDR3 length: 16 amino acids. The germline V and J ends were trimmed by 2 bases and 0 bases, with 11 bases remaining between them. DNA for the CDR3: TGTGCTAGTGGTTTGCGGACAGACCCCTCTGGAAACACCATATATTTT. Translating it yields CASGLRTDPSGNTIYF.

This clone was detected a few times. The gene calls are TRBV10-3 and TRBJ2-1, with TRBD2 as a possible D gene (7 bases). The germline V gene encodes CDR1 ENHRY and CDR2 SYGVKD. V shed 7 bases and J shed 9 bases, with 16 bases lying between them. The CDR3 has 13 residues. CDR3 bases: TGTGCCATCAAGGGGGAGGGCCTTGGTGAGCAGTTCTTC. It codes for CAIKGEGLGEQFF.

The DNA for the CDR3 is TGCGCCAGCAGTCGACGGGAGAATCAGCCCCAGCATTTT. Protein sequence: CASSRRENQPQHF. V usage is TRBV10-2 and J usage is TRBJ1-5; D gene unclear. Germline CDR1 reads WSHSY; CDR2 reads SAAADI. The CDR3 runs 13 residues. Trimming took 5 bases from V and 4 from J, leaving 9 bases between them.